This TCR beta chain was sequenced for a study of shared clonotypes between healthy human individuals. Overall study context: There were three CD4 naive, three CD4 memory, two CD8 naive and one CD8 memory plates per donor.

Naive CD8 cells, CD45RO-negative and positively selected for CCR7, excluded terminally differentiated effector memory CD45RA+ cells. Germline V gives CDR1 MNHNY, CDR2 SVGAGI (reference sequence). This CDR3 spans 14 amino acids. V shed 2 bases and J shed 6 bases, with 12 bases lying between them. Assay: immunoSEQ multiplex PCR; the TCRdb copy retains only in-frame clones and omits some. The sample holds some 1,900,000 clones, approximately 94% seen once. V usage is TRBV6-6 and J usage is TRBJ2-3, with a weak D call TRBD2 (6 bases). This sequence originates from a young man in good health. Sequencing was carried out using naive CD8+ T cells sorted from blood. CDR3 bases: TGTGCCAGCAGTTACGTGGAGGGAAGGGATACGCAGTATTTT. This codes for CASSYVEGRDTQYF.